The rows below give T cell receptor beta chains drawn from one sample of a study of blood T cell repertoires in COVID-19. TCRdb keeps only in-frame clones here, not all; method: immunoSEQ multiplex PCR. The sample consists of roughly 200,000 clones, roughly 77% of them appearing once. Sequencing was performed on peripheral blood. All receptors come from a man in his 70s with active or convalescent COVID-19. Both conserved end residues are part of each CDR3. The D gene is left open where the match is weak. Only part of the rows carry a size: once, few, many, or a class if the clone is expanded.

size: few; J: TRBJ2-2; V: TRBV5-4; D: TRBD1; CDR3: CASTQGQGNRNTGELFF; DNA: TGTGCCAGCACCCAGGGACAGGGTAATCGGAACACCGGGGAGCTGTTTTTT
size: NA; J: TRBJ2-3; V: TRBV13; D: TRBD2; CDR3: CASSFRTSGGRLDTQYF; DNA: TGTGCCAGCAGCTTCAGGACTAGCGGGGGAAGGTTAGATACGCAGTATTTT
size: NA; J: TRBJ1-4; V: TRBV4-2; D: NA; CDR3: CASSQGEGYTEKLFF; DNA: TGTGCCAGCAGCCAAGGGGAGGGGTATACTGAAAAACTGTTTTTT
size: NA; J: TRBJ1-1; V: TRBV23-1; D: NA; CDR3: CASSRGPQVSLMNTEAFF; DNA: TGCGCCAGCAGTCGAGGGCCCCAGGTTTCGTTGATGAACACTGAAGCTTTCTTT
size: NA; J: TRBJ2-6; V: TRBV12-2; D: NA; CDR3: CASRLTGTSSHSGANVLTF; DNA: TGTGCAAGTCGCTTAACCGGGACTAGCAGTCACTCTGGGGCCAACGTCCTGACTTTC
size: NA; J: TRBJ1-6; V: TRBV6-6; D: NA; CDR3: CASSYSVWSNSPLHF; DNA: TGTGCCAGCAGTTACTCAGTCTGGAGTAATTCACCCCTCCACTTT
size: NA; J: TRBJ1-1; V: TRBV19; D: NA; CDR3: CASSYRANTEAFF; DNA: TGTGCCAGTAGTTACAGGGCAAACACTGAAGCTTTCTTT
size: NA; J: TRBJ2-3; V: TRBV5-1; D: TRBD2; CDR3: CASSLTPGLATSTDTQYF; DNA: TGCGCCAGCAGCTTAACACCCGGACTAGCGACTAGCACAGATACGCAGTATTTT
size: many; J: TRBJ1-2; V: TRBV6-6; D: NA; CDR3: CASTPNREIYGYTF; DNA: TGTGCCAGCACACCAAACAGGGAAATCTATGGCTACACCTTC
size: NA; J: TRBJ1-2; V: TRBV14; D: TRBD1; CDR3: CASSHIIGTGGYTF; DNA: TGTGCCAGCAGCCACATCATAGGGACAGGCGGCTACACCTTC
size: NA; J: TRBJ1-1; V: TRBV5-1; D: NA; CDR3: CASSSQGNTEAFF; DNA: TGCGCCAGCAGCTCACAGGGGAACACTGAAGCTTTCTTT
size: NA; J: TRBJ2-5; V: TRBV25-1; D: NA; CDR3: CASSVTGGGETQYF; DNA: TGTGCCAGCAGCGTTACTGGGGGAGGAGAGACCCAGTACTTC
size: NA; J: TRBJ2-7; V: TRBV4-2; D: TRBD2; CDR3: CASSQGTSGYEQYF; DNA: TGTGCCAGCAGCCAAGGGACTAGCGGCTACGAGCAGTACTTC
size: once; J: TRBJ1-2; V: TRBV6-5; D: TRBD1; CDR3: CASRTGNYGYTF; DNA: TGTGCCAGCAGGACAGGGAACTATGGCTACACCTTC
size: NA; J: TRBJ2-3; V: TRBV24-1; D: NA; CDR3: CATSSSTDTQYF; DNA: TGTGCCACCAGCTCTAGCACAGATACGCAGTATTTT
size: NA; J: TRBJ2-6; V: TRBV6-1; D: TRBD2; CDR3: CASSGVGAGTRTGANVLTF; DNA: TGTGCCAGCAGTGGAGTGGGGGCCGGGACTAGAACTGGGGCCAACGTCCTGACTTTC
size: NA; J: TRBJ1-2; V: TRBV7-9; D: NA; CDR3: CASSLESRVGYTF; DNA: TGTGCCAGCAGCTTAGAGTCCCGGGTAGGCTACACCTTC
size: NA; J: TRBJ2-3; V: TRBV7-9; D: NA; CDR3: CASSLEGDTTDTQYF; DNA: TGTGCCAGCAGCTTAGAGGGGGATACCACAGATACGCAGTATTTT
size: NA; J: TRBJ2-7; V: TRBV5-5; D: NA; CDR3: CASSLGGSTYEQYF; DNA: TGTGCCAGCAGCTTGGGCGGGTCTACCTACGAGCAGTACTTC
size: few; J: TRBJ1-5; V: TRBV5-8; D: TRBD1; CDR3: CASSLGLSPGQGNQPQHF; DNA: TGTGCCAGCAGCTTGGGGCTCAGCCCGGGACAGGGGAACCAGCCCCAGCATTTT
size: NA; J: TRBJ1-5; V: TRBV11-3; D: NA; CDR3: CASSLEGPDSQPQHF; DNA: TGTGCCAGCAGCTTAGAAGGGCCCGACAGTCAGCCCCAGCATTTT
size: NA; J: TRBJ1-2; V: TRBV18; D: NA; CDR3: CASSPIAFEGYTF; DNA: TGTGCCAGCTCACCAATCGCCTTTGAGGGCTACACCTTC
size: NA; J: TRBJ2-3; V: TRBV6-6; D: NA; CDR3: CASSYFREAGTDTQYF; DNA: TGTGCCAGCAGTTATTTCAGGGAGGCCGGGACAGATACGCAGTATTTT
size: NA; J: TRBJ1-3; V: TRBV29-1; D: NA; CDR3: CSAGGTSGNTIYF; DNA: TGCAGCGCTGGGGGGACCTCTGGAAACACCATATATTTT
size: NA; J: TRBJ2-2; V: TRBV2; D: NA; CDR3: CASSEGRGLAKNTGELFF; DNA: TGTGCCAGCAGTGAGGGGCGCGGTCTAGCGAAGAACACCGGGGAGCTGTTTTTT
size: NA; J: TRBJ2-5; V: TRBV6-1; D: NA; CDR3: CASRVGHLQETQYF; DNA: TGTGCCAGCCGAGTGGGACATCTCCAAGAGACCCAGTACTTC
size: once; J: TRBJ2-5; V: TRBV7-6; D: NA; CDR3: CASSLGQTGLQETQYF; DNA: TGTGCCAGCAGCTTAGGACAGACAGGCTTACAAGAGACCCAGTACTTC
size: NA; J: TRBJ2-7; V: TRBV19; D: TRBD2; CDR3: CAKGLADYEQYF; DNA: TGTGCCAAGGGACTAGCGGATTACGAGCAGTACTTC
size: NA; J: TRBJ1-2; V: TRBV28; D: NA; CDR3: CASTRGGENYGYTF; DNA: TGTGCCAGCACCCGGGGCGGGGAAAACTATGGCTACACCTTC